The 27 T cell receptor beta chains given below trace back to one sample, sequenced in a study of T cells in Graves' hyperthyroidism and ophthalmopathy. Amplification targeted TCR beta CDR3 regions from RNA transcripts. HTBI primers drove first-round RT-PCR of the TCR CDR3. TCRdb re-called the multiplex PCR reads with MiXCR, one entry per CDR3 protein. The profile shows 300,000 to 450,000 distinct CDR3 sequences, under 15% of them singletons. The specimen sequenced was blood. The receptors come from a woman younger than 35 with Graves' hyperthyroidism.

This clonotype appeared many times. The genes are TRBV2 and TRBJ1-1; tentative D call: TRBD1 (6 bases). The germline gives CDR1 SNHLY, CDR2 FYNNEI. V lost 4 bases, J lost 0 bases, and 12 bases lay in between. The CDR3 loop spans 15 amino acids. The chain's CDR3 is CASSGGATMNTEAFF. As DNA, the CDR3 is TGTGCCAGCAGTGGGGGGGCGACTATGAACACTGAAGCTTTCTTT.

The V gene is TRBV2, the J gene TRBJ2-7; D is uncertain. The CDR3 is 16 amino acids. Trimming left V 4 bases short and J 1 base short, with 17 bases between. Per germline, CDR1 SNHLY and CDR2 FYNNEI. The DNA of the CDR3 is TGTGCCAGCAGTGCAGATGACATTATGTCATCCTACGAGCAGTACTTC. As protein: CASSADDIMSSYEQYF.

This chain links TRBV11-2 with TRBJ1-2; tentative D call: TRBD1 (6 bases). The germline V gene encodes CDR1 SGHAT and CDR2 FQNNGV. V dropped 6 bases and J dropped 4 bases, with 15 bases sitting between them. This CDR3 contains 14 residues. The CDR3 region is CASSPGQSVYGYTF. The CDR3 DNA follows: TGTGCCAGCAGTCCAGGACAGAGCGTCTATGGCTACACCTTC.

The table lists this clonotype with many counts. The V gene is TRBV28, the J gene TRBJ2-1, with D perhaps TRBD2 (6 bases). Germline V gene lookup returns CDR1 MDHEN and CDR2 SYDVKM. CDR3 length: 12 amino acids. CDR3 nucleotide sequence: TGTGGGGCGGAGGGCTCCTACAATGAGCAGTTCTTC. Translated: CGAEGSYNEQFF. Filled out from reference TRBV28 and TRBJ2-1, the complete variable domain reads DVKVTQSSRYLVKRTGEKVFLECVQDMDHENMFWYRQDPGLGLRLIYFSYDVKMKEKGDIPEGYSVSREKKERFSLILESASTNQTSMYLCGAEGSYNEQFFGPGTRLTVL.

The V and J genes are TRBV28 and TRBJ2-3; 8 nucleotides line up with TRBD2. The V gene end was trimmed by 4 bases and the J gene end by 0 bases; junction bases not matched to a gene: 15. The CDR3 contains 19 residues. Germline values: CDR1 MDHEN, CDR2 SYDVKM. CDR3 region: CASSSTLISQRGSTDTQYF. CDR3 DNA sequence: TGTGCCAGCAGTTCAACTCTTATTTCCCAGCGGGGGAGCACAGATACGCAGTATTTT.

Many counts were recorded for this clonotype. The chain combines TRBV11-3 with TRBJ2-7; TRBD1 aligns across 7 bases. The CDR3 extends over 13 amino acids. V was clipped by 5 bases and J by 5 bases; unmatched bases: 6. CDR1 is SGHNT and CDR2 is YENEEA in the germline V gene. CDR3 nucleotides: TGTGCCAGCAGCCAAAGGGGGCAAAACGAGCAGTACTTC. Protein product: CASSQRGQNEQYF. Full variable domain (outside the CDR3, taken from reference TRBV11-3 and TRBJ2-7): EAGVVQSPRYKIIEKKQPVAFWCNPISGHNTLYWYLQNLGQGPELLIRYENEEAVDDSQLPKDRFSAERLKGVDSTLKIQPAELGDSAVYLCASSQRGQNEQYFGPGTRLTVT.

The CDR3 reads CASSLLGSNTGELFF. CDR3 coding DNA: TGTGCCAGCAGTTTACTCGGGAGCAACACCGGGGAGCTGTTTTTT. This sequence joins TRBV27 and TRBJ2-2, with D possibly being TRBD2 (6 bases). Germline V gene data show CDR1 as MNHEY and CDR2 as SMNVEV (reference sequence). The CDR3 loop spans 15 amino acids. Between the trimmed V and J ends, which lost 2 bases and 2 bases, there was a span of 9 bases.

This chain uses TRBV28 with TRBJ2-7; TRBD2 is a possible D gene (6 bases). Germline V gene sequence: CDR1 MDHEN, CDR2 SYDVKM. Trimming stripped 7 bases from V and 0 bases from J, with 10 bases between. The CDR3 has 13 residues. CDR3 bases: TGTGCCAGCACCGGGACTGGCTCCTACGAGCAGTACTTC. Its translation is CASTGTGSYEQYF.

This clonotype was seen ten or more times. The chain recombines TRBV13 with TRBJ2-7; 12 nucleotides match TRBD2. V lost 0 bases to trimming and J lost 6 bases; unmatched junction nucleotides: 6. The CDR3 loop spans 16 amino acids. Germline-derived CDR1 and CDR2 are PRHDT and FYEKMQ (reference sequence). The CDR3 loop is CASSLGTSGRGGEQYF. CDR3 DNA: TGTGCCAGCAGCTTAGGGACTAGCGGGAGAGGAGGCGAGCAGTACTTC.

The rearrangement links TRBV11-2 to TRBJ2-3; D is unresolved. The CDR3 runs 17 residues. V lost 3 bases to trimming and J lost 1 base, with 17 bases between them. The germline V gene has CDR1 SGHAT and CDR2 FQNNGV. CDR3 sequence reads: CASSLGSTGWGTDTQYF. For the CDR3, the DNA is TGTGCCAGCAGCTTGGGATCTACCGGATGGGGCACAGATACGCAGTATTTT.

Many counts were recorded for this clonotype. The chain recombines TRBV18 with TRBJ2-7; TRBD2 agrees at 8 bases. Trimming at V came to 1 base and at J to 0 bases, leaving 5 bases not matched to a gene. This CDR3 is built from 16 residues. CDR1 and CDR2 (germline): KGHSH, LQKENI. The CDR3 coding sequence is TGTGCCAGCTCACCACGCTTCGGGGGGGGCTCCTACGAGCAGTACTTC. This encodes CASSPRFGGGSYEQYF.

In this sample, this clonotype turned up many times. V usage is TRBV3-1 and J usage is TRBJ1-2, with a weak D call TRBD1 (6 bases). Germline loops: CDR1 LGHDT, CDR2 YNNKEL (reference sequence). The CDR3 is made up of 12 amino acids. V gave up 6 bases and J gave up 8 bases, with 13 bases separating them. CDR3 coding DNA: TGTGCCAGCAGTTTCTCAGGGGTCGGCTACACCTTC. Amino acid sequence: CASSFSGVGYTF.

The sample holds many counts of this clonotype. The J gene is TRBJ2-3, the V gene TRBV7-3, with 7 bases matching TRBD2. CDR3 size: 15 residues. Germline trimming cut 5 bases from V and 3 bases from J; bases unmatched to any gene: 8. Germline V gives CDR1 SGHTA, CDR2 FQGTGA. The CDR3 loop is CASSPRQAGTDTQYF. CDR3 bases: TGTGCCAGCAGCCCTCGCCAAGCGGGGACAGATACGCAGTATTTT.

This clonotype was detected many times. This chain connects TRBV3-1 to TRBJ2-1; unclear D gene. This CDR3 has 13 residues. The germline gives CDR1 LGHDT, CDR2 YNNKEL (reference sequence). V gave up 1 base and J gave up 0 bases, with 1 base separating them. CDR3: CASSQGSYNEQFF. The DNA of the CDR3 is TGTGCCAGCAGCCAAGGCTCCTACAATGAGCAGTTCTTC.

This clonotype was picked up many times. This rearrangement joins TRBV12-3 or TRBV12-4 to TRBJ1-5; perhaps TRBD1 as D (5 bases). Trimming shortened V by 0 bases and J by 6 bases, and 9 bases separated the two germline ends. The CDR3 totals 14 residues. The CDR3 DNA sequence: TGTGCCAGCAGTTTAGCGCGGGGCGGTCAGCCCCAGCATTTT. This gives the protein CASSLARGGQPQHF.

This chain links TRBV5-5 with TRBJ1-1, with 9 bases identical to TRBD1. Trimming removed 4 bases from V and 6 bases from J; junction bases left unmatched: 1. Germline V CDR1 and CDR2: SGHKS, YYEKEE (reference sequence). The CDR3 consists of 12 residues. The DNA for the CDR3 is TGTGCCAGCAGCGGACAGGGGTCTGAAGCTTTCTTT. Encoded protein: CASSGQGSEAFF.

At least ten counts were recorded for this clonotype. The chain links TRBV20-1 to TRBJ2-7, with TRBD2 identical over 13 bases. V lost 2 bases and J lost 1; bases outside the gene matches: 5. There are 16 residues in the CDR3. CDR1 and CDR2 from the germline V gene are DFQATT and SNEGSKA (reference sequence). The CDR3 is CSARPGTSGTSYEQYF. CDR3 in DNA: TGCAGTGCTAGACCCGGGACTAGCGGGACTTCCTACGAGCAGTACTTC.

This clonotype was observed at least ten times. This chain links TRBV20-1 with TRBJ1-5, with D unclear. Germline V gives CDR1 DFQATT, CDR2 SNEGSKA (reference sequence). Trimming removed 3 bases at V and 6 bases at J, with 12 bases between. This CDR3 spans 13 amino acids. This CDR3 reads CSARGGLGQPQHF. The CDR3 DNA reads TGCAGTGCTAGGGGCGGGTTGGGTCAGCCCCAGCATTTT.

The chain combines TRBV2 with TRBJ2-3; TRBD2 is a possible D gene (6 bases). This CDR3 region has 20 residues. V lost 8 bases and J lost 0, with 30 bases in between. CDR1 is SNHLY, CDR2 FYNNEI, per germline. In DNA form, the CDR3 reads TGTGCCAGCCTCGAAGGTAGTAGCGGTCCCGCGGGAACTAGCACAGATACGCAGTATTTT. It yields the protein CASLEGSSGPAGTSTDTQYF.

This clonotype has ten or more counts. The chain couples TRBV7-3 to TRBJ2-7; D might be TRBD2 (6 bases). Germline V gene data show CDR1 as SGHTA and CDR2 as FQGTGA. This CDR3 has 17 amino acids. The ends were cut back, 5 bases at V and 5 bases at J, with 25 bases in the middle. The CDR3 DNA is TGTGCCAGCAGCCCTTACACCGAAGGGAGAGGCGGGAACGAGCAGTACTTC. Its protein product is CASSPYTEGRGGNEQYF.

This clonotype was recorded many times. The V call is TRBV20-1, the J call TRBJ1-1; TRBD1 matches 9 bases. Germline CDR1 DFQATT, CDR2 SNEGSKA (reference sequence). The CDR3 has 13 amino acids. V trimming: 0 bases; J trimming: 7 bases; junction bases outside the gene matches: 3. The CDR3, as DNA: TGCAGTGCTAGAGAAGGGACAGGGATTGAAGCTTTCTTT. It translates to CSAREGTGIEAFF.

This clonotype occurred many times. CDR3 amino acids: CASNVPKIEKLFF. CDR3 DNA sequence: TGTGCCAGCAACGTACCGAAGATTGAAAAACTGTTTTTT. The V call is TRBV6-1, the J call TRBJ1-4; no reliable D call. V lost 7 bases and J 7 bases, leaving 13 bases between the germline ends. Germline values: CDR1 MNHNS, CDR2 SASEGT. This CDR3 is built from 13 residues.

At least ten counts were recorded for this clonotype. The gene calls are TRBV20-1 and TRBJ2-3; 8 bases fit TRBD1. The CDR3 is 14 residues long. Germline CDR1 DFQATT, CDR2 SNEGSKA (reference sequence). Germline trimming cut 0 bases from V and 8 bases from J; bases unmatched to any gene: 7. CDR3 loop: CSARDPQGAGTQYF. As DNA, the CDR3 is TGCAGTGCTAGAGATCCCCAGGGGGCGGGTACGCAGTATTTT.

This clonotype was counted many times. This chain joins TRBV28 and TRBJ2-7; unclear D gene. CDR1 is MDHEN, CDR2 SYDVKM, per germline. Trimming left V 2 bases short and J 3 bases short, with 5 bases between. This CDR3 is 12 amino acids long. CDR3 in DNA: TGTGCCAGCAGTTTAAGCGACTACGAGCAGTACTTC. It encodes CASSLSDYEQYF.

This clonotype occurred many times. The rearrangement joins TRBV28 to TRBJ2-1; 9 nucleotides agree with TRBD2. The CDR3 has 16 residues. J gave up 7 bases and V 3 bases, and 10 bases lay outside the gene matches. Germline assignment: CDR1 MDHEN and CDR2 SYDVKM. The CDR3 region has the DNA TGTGCCAGCAGTTTCATGGCGGGAGGGCGCCGGAATGAGCAGTTCTTC. Translating it yields CASSFMAGGRRNEQFF.

Many counts were recorded for this clonotype. This chain links TRBV5-1 with TRBJ2-1; 11 nucleotides align to TRBD2. V gave up 5 bases and J gave up 6 bases; unmatched junction bases: 4. The germline gives CDR1 SGHRS, CDR2 YFSETQ. This CDR3 is 14 amino acids long. The chain's CDR3 is CASRGTSGLNEQFF. CDR3 in DNA: TGCGCCAGCAGGGGGACTAGCGGCCTCAATGAGCAGTTCTTC.

This clonotype was counted ten times or more. The chain links TRBV12-3 or TRBV12-4 to TRBJ1-6; TRBD1 matches at 7 bases. This CDR3 spans 14 amino acids. The V and J ends lost 4 bases and 9 bases, in that order; junction bases with no gene match: 6. This CDR3 is CASSSRTGSSPLHF. CDR3 nucleotides: TGTGCCAGCAGTTCGCGGACAGGCAGTTCACCCCTCCACTTT.